These 27 T cell receptor beta chains came from one sample sequenced in a study of neoadjuvant nivolumab and ipilimumab in lung cancer. The table came from immunoSEQ multiplex PCR; TCRdb's copy has only in-frame clones and leaves some out. The sample lists some 50,000 clones, approximately 90% occurring once. The sample was blood, taken before neoadjuvant nivolumab, alone or with ipilimumab. These receptors came from an adult with non-small cell lung cancer. Some clones in this sample may be carry-over from other donors' samples.

The CDR3 sequence: CASSLGLLAGEGYNEQFF. The CDR3 coding sequence is TGTGCCAGCAGCTTAGGTCTCCTAGCGGGAGAGGGTTACAATGAGCAGTTCTTC. The V call is TRBV7-6, the J call TRBJ2-1, with 10 bases aligning to TRBD2. V trimming: 1 base; J trimming: 4 bases; junction bases outside the gene matches: 10. The CDR3 has 18 amino acids. CDR1 and CDR2 from the germline V gene are SGHVS and FNYEAQ.

The V and J genes are TRBV19 and TRBJ2-7, with 8 positions matching TRBD2. There are 15 residues in the CDR3. Germline trimming cut 4 bases from V and 0 bases from J; bases unmatched to any gene: 5. CDR1 is LNHDA and CDR2 is SQIVND in the germline V gene (reference sequence). The CDR3 sequence: CASSTYGGGSYEQYF. The DNA of the CDR3 is TGTGCCAGTAGTACATACGGGGGGGGCTCCTACGAGCAGTACTTC.

The chain has TRBV7-6 and TRBJ2-3, with D unresolved. Germline loops: CDR1 SGHVS, CDR2 FNYEAQ. V lost 1 base and J 5 bases, leaving 10 bases between the germline ends. This CDR3 has 14 residues. Here the CDR3 reads CASSLGPYGDTQYF. The CDR3 DNA reads TGTGCCAGCAGCTTAGGTCCTTATGGAGATACGCAGTATTTT.

This clone has a single count. J is TRBJ1-1 and V is TRBV29-1, with D perhaps matching TRBD1 (5 bases). The germline CDR1 and CDR2 sequences are SQVTM and ANQGSEA. Trimming took off 7 bases at V and 4 bases at J, with 16 bases between the two ends. The CDR3 is made up of 13 amino acids. The CDR3 coding sequence is TGCAGCGCCAATCCTGCCGGGGGCACTGAAGCTTTCTTT. Its translation: CSANPAGGTEAFF.

The chain joins TRBV7-6 to TRBJ2-1, with TRBD2 matching 7 bases. This CDR3 region has 15 residues. Per the germline V gene, CDR1 is SGHVS and CDR2 is FNYEAQ. V lost 5 bases, J lost 2 bases, and 6 bases stayed unmatched. The CDR3 DNA is TGTGCCAGCAGCGGGAGGGTCAGCCCCTACAATGAGCAGTTCTTC. Protein: CASSGRVSPYNEQFF. Full variable domain (remainder filled in from reference TRBV7-6 and TRBJ2-1): GAGVSQSPRYKVTKRGQDVALRCDPISGHVSLYWYRQALGQGPEFLTYFNYEAQQDKSGLPNDRFSAERPEGSISTLTIQRTEQRDSAMYRCASSGRVSPYNEQFFGPGTRLTVL.

This clone is a singleton in its sample. This chain connects TRBV11-1 to TRBJ2-5; weak D call: TRBD2 (6 bases). CDR3 size: 15 residues. Trimming cost V 6 bases and J 1 base, with 15 bases left between them. In germline, CDR1 is SGHAT, CDR2 FQDESV (reference sequence). The CDR3 loop reads CASRAGPNAQETQYF. CDR3 nucleotides: TGTGCCAGCAGGGCGGGACCAAATGCCCAAGAGACCCAGTACTTC. Together with reference TRBV11-1 and TRBJ2-5, the CDR3 gives the full variable domain: EAEVAQSPRYKITEKSQAVAFWCDPISGHATLYWYRQILGQGPELLVQFQDESVVDDSQLPKDRFSAERLKGVDSTLKIQPAELGDSAMYLCASRAGPNAQETQYFGPGTRLLVL.

This clone was found a few times. V and J are TRBV5-6 and TRBJ2-2; D ambiguous. From germline, CDR1 is SGHDT and CDR2 YYEEEE. The CDR3 runs 11 residues. Trimming took 3 bases from V and 6 from J, leaving 3 bases between them. CDR3 amino acids: CASSWAGELFF. The CDR3 region has the DNA TGTGCCAGCAGCTGGGCCGGGGAGCTGTTTTTT.

V gene TRBV18 combines with J gene TRBJ2-5; 8 bases match TRBD1. Germline CDR1 reads KGHSH; CDR2 reads LQKENI. The CDR3 consists of 13 residues. J gave up 4 bases and V 4 bases, and 2 bases lay outside the gene matches. For the CDR3, the DNA is TGTGCCAGCTCACTCGGGACAGGAGAGACCCAGTACTTC. Residues: CASSLGTGETQYF.

This chain joins TRBV18 and TRBJ2-5; D unclear. The CDR3 runs to 13 residues. The germline gives CDR1 KGHSH, CDR2 LQKENI. The V end lost 0 bases, the J end lost 1 base, and 3 bases lay between the germline ends. The CDR3 DNA follows: TGTGCCAGCTCACCACCTCTCCAAGAGACCCAGTACTTC. It yields the protein CASSPPLQETQYF.

The chain is built from TRBV5-1 and TRBJ2-5; tentative D call: TRBD1 (6 bases). This CDR3 is 15 amino acids long. The germline gives CDR1 SGHRS, CDR2 YFSETQ. The germline V and J ends were trimmed by 4 bases and 2 bases, with 15 bases remaining between them. CDR3 sequence (DNA): TGCGCCAGCAGCCCCAGGACAGCCACACAAGAGACCCAGTACTTC. Residues: CASSPRTATQETQYF. The full variable domain, its missing parts supplied by reference TRBV5-1 and TRBJ2-5, is KAGVTQTPRYLIKTRGQQVTLSCSPISGHRSVSWYQQTPGQGLQFLFEYFSETQRNKGNFPGRFSGRQFSNSRSEMNVSTLELGDSALYLCASSPRTATQETQYFGPGTRLLVL.

The chain is built from TRBV11-3 and TRBJ2-1; 11 bases are a match to TRBD2. CDR1 SGHNT and CDR2 YENEEA come from the germline V gene. The CDR3 sequence is 15 residues long. The junction had 7 bases not matched to a gene; V was cut back by 5 bases and J by 7 bases. The CDR3 coding sequence is TGTGCCAGCAGCCTGACTAGCGGGACTTTAAATGAGCAGTTCTTC. It translates to CASSLTSGTLNEQFF.

The table lists this clone with a count of one. The chain carries TRBV5-4 and TRBJ2-2; 9 nucleotides line up with TRBD2. Trimming cost V 4 bases and J 1 base; bases outside gene matches: 2. Germline assignment: CDR1 SGHNT and CDR2 YYREEE (reference sequence). There are 15 residues in the CDR3. CDR3 nucleotides: TGTGCCAGCAGCATAGCGGGGGTGAACACCGGGGAGCTGTTTTTT. Protein sequence: CASSIAGVNTGELFF.

The rearrangement uses TRBV4-1 and TRBJ2-7, with 7 bases identical to TRBD2. This CDR3 comprises 17 residues. The junction had 12 bases not matched to a gene; V was cut back by 0 bases and J by 4 bases. CDR1 MGHRA and CDR2 YSYEKL come from the germline V gene. CDR3 residues: CASSQDQSASGTYEQYF. The CDR3 DNA is TGCGCCAGCAGCCAAGATCAGTCGGCTAGCGGCACTTACGAGCAGTACTTC.

This chain uses TRBV15 with TRBJ2-1; perhaps TRBD1 as D (6 bases). The CDR3 is made up of 17 amino acids. Between the trimmed V and J ends, which lost 3 bases and 2 bases, there was a span of 17 bases. Germline assignment: CDR1 LNHNV and CDR2 YYDKDF (reference sequence). The CDR3 DNA reads TGTGCCACCAGCAGGTATCCGCCGGGACAACCCTACAATGAGCAGTTCTTC. It encodes CATSRYPPGQPYNEQFF.

The chain links TRBV29-1 to TRBJ2-3, with D perhaps matching TRBD2 (5 bases). The germline V gene encodes CDR1 SQVTM and CDR2 ANQGSEA. The CDR3 totals 15 residues. V was shortened by 0 bases and J by 2 bases, with 12 bases between the two germline ends. CDR3 in amino acids: CSVEDLGLYTDTQYF. Here the CDR3 DNA reads TGCAGCGTTGAAGATCTAGGACTTTACACAGATACGCAGTATTTT.

The rearrangement uses TRBV5-1 and TRBJ1-1; perhaps TRBD1 as D (5 bases). The CDR3 has 15 amino acids. V gave up 1 base and J gave up 0 bases, with 10 bases separating them. CDR1 is SGHRS and CDR2 is YFSETQ in the germline V gene. In DNA form, the CDR3 reads TGCGCCAGCAGCTTGTGGGGGAATATGAACACTGAAGCTTTCTTT. It specifies CASSLWGNMNTEAFF.

The rearrangement links TRBV19 to TRBJ1-1; TRBD1 aligns across 7 bases. The germline CDR1 and CDR2 sequences are LNHDA and SQIVND (reference sequence). The trim removed 5 bases at V and 8 bases at J, leaving 11 bases unmatched. There are 14 residues in the CDR3. As DNA, the CDR3 is TGTGCCAGTAGTCCCACCGGGACAGTAGCCGAAGCTTTCTTT. It translates to CASSPTGTVAEAFF.

J is TRBJ2-2 and V is TRBV18, with 7 bases fitting TRBD1. Germline trimming cut 4 bases from V and 4 bases from J; bases unmatched to any gene: 3. The CDR3 sequence is 14 residues long. Germline lookup yields CDR1 KGHSH and CDR2 LQKENI. This chain's CDR3 is CASSLTGPTGELFF. Here the CDR3 DNA reads TGTGCCAGCTCACTGACAGGGCCCACCGGGGAGCTGTTTTTT.

CDR3 coding DNA: TGTGCCAGTAGAGACGGTCGACGGAATACTAACTATGGCTACACCTTC. This sequence encodes CASRDGRRNTNYGYTF. The V and J genes are TRBV19 and TRBJ1-2; D gene uncertain. V lost 6 bases and J lost 0, with 17 bases in between. In germline, CDR1 is LNHDA, CDR2 SQIVND (reference sequence). This CDR3 comprises 16 residues.

This chain links TRBV19 with TRBJ1-1; 7 nucleotides match TRBD1. The CDR3 loop spans 15 amino acids. The ends lost 5 bases at V and 4 bases at J; junction bases unmatched: 10. Germline values: CDR1 LNHDA, CDR2 SQIVND (reference sequence). CDR3 nucleotides: TGTGCCAGTAGTTCGCACAGGGGTAGTGGCACTGAAGCTTTCTTT. Protein: CASSSHRGSGTEAFF.

V and J are TRBV7-9 and TRBJ2-7, with D possibly TRBD2 on 7 matching bases. V was shortened by 5 bases and J by 6 bases, with 14 bases between the two germline ends. The CDR3 loop spans 13 amino acids. Germline V lookup: CDR1 SEHNR, CDR2 FQNEAQ (reference sequence). CDR3 nucleotides: TGTGCCAGCAGCCAGGGGCGGGAGCTCGAGCAGTACTTC. It specifies CASSQGRELEQYF.

The V and J genes are TRBV12-2 and TRBJ1-3. TRBV12-2 is listed as a pseudogene. The CDR3 has 17 residues. For the CDR3, the DNA is TGTGCAAGTCGCTTAGCCGTCGGTTTAGGGATGGGAAACACCATATATTTT. This encodes CASRLAVGLGMGNTIYF.

This clone was seen just once. This chain joins TRBV18 and TRBJ2-5, with D hard to call. Per germline, CDR1 KGHSH and CDR2 LQKENI. This CDR3 spans 13 amino acids. Trimming took 2 bases from V and 4 from J, leaving 8 bases between them. The CDR3, as DNA: TGTGCCAGCTCACCAAGGGTTACAGAGACCCAGTACTTC. Residues: CASSPRVTETQYF. The whole variable domain, filled in from reference TRBV18 and TRBJ2-5, reads NAGVMQNPRHLVRRRGQEARLRCSPMKGHSHVYWYRQLPEEGLKFMVYLQKENIIDESGMPKERFSAEFPKEGPSILRIQQVVRGDSAAYFCASSPRVTETQYFGPGTRLLVL.

The chain couples TRBV2 to TRBJ2-6; D is uncertain. Germline V gives CDR1 SNHLY, CDR2 FYNNEI. V was shortened by 3 bases and J by 0 bases, with 6 bases between the two germline ends. CDR3 length: 15 amino acids. In nucleotides, the CDR3 is TGTGCCAGCAGTGACGAAACCTCTGGGGCCAACGTCCTGACTTTC. Translation: CASSDETSGANVLTF.

This chain connects TRBV27 to TRBJ1-1, with 7 bases fitting TRBD1. Losses at the gene ends were 5 bases for V and 2 bases for J; bases not matched to a gene: 5. The germline V gene has CDR1 MNHEY and CDR2 SMNVEV (reference sequence). The CDR3 contains 14 residues. CDR3 sequence: CASSHRDRNTEAFF. Here the CDR3 DNA reads TGTGCCAGCAGTCACCGGGACAGAAACACTGAAGCTTTCTTT.

DNA for the CDR3: TGCAGCGTTAGACAGGGTACCTACGAGCAGTACTTC. Protein product: CSVRQGTYEQYF. This chain joins TRBV29-1 and TRBJ2-7; 7 nucleotides match TRBD1. Germline V lookup: CDR1 SQVTM, CDR2 ANQGSEA. V gave up 5 bases and J gave up 2 bases; unmatched junction bases: 3. The CDR3 length is 12 residues.

This clone occurred once. The rearrangement uses TRBV11-1 and TRBJ1-1; unclear D gene. Germline V lookup: CDR1 SGHAT, CDR2 FQDESV (reference sequence). Trimming cost V 5 bases and J 1 base, with 8 bases left between them. The CDR3 totals 13 residues. The CDR3 DNA sequence: TGTGCCAGCAGCATTGACACGAACACTGAAGCTTTCTTT. Amino acids: CASSIDTNTEAFF.